This TCR beta chain came from a study of control samples from healthy donors and cancer patients. TCRdb's table, derived via immunoSEQ multiplex PCR, lists solely in-frame clones and lacks some. The sample lists some 82,000 clones, around 80% occurring once. Trimming at V came to 4 bases and at J to 3 bases, leaving 7 bases not matched to a gene. The CDR3 runs 15 residues. CDR1 is SGHTS, CDR2 YDEGEE, per germline. V is TRBV5-8 and J is TRBJ2-7, with 10 bases fitting TRBD2. The clonotype originates from a man aged 60 to 75 with head and neck cancer. Sequenced material: PBMCs. The DNA for the CDR3 is TGTGCCAGCAGCCCCCTGTCTAGCGGGAGCTACGAGCAGTACTTC. Amino acid sequence: CASSPLSSGSYEQYF.